The 17 T cell receptor beta chains below all came from one sample that was sequenced in a study of graft-versus-host responses after intestinal transplantation. The data were produced by immunoSEQ multiplex PCR, yet TCRdb's version contains in-frame clones alone and is incomplete. Of about 8,900 clones listed, approximately 70% were seen once; the top ten hold about a tenth. Graft-derived tissue was subjected to processing to liberate intraepithelial and lamina propria lymphocytes. This material consisted of ileum tissue, taken around 460 days after transplant. The origin of the receptors is a human patient who received an intestinal transplant, so some T cells may come from the graft donor.

This clone was counted only a few times. This sequence joins TRBV6-1 and TRBJ1-3; D is ambiguous. Trimming took 2 bases from V and 0 from J, leaving 8 bases between them. The CDR3 has 15 residues. CDR1 is MNHNS, CDR2 SASEGT, per germline. The DNA of the CDR3 is TGTGCCAGCAGTGAATCGCCTAGCTCTGGAAACACCATATATTTT. Translated, it gives CASSESPSSGNTIYF.

The J gene is TRBJ2-5, the V gene TRBV21-1; the table assigns TRBD2, which was not confirmed against the DNA. TRBV21-1 is a listed pseudogene. The CDR3 is made up of 17 amino acids. CDR3 bases: TGTGCCAGCAGCAAAGCTAGGCGGAGGGGACCTGATGAGACCCAGTACTTC. It codes for CASSKARRRGPDETQYF.

This chain connects TRBV27 to TRBJ2-7, with TRBD1 as a possible D gene (8 bases). The V end was cut by 5 bases, the J end by 7 bases, with 21 bases between. Germline V gene lookup returns CDR1 MNHEY and CDR2 SMNVEV (reference sequence). The CDR3 contains 15 residues. The CDR3 loop reads CASSPRGQGGEEQYF. The CDR3, as DNA: TGTGCCAGCAGTCCTCGAGGACAGGGAGGGGAAGAGCAGTACTTC.

This chain connects TRBV7-9 to TRBJ2-3; 9 nucleotides align to TRBD1. The V and J ends lost 1 base and 3 bases, in that order; junction bases with no gene match: 8. The CDR3 consists of 17 residues. Germline loops: CDR1 SEHNR, CDR2 FQNEAQ (reference sequence). The CDR3 DNA follows: TGTGCCAGCAGCTTAGTTGGGGACAGGGTGAGGACAGATACGCAGTATTTT. Its protein product is CASSLVGDRVRTDTQYF.

The chain has TRBV5-1 and TRBJ1-1; unclear D gene. The germline V gene encodes CDR1 SGHRS and CDR2 YFSETQ. V was cut by 5 bases and J by 1 base, with 12 bases left in between. This CDR3 has 14 amino acids. Written as DNA, the CDR3 is TGCGCCAGCAGTCCCGGGCACGCGAACACTGAAGCTTTCTTT. The encoded protein is CASSPGHANTEAFF.

The chain carries TRBV5-8 and TRBJ1-2, with D possibly being TRBD1 (6 bases). Germline values: CDR1 SGHTS, CDR2 YDEGEE. The CDR3 extends over 13 amino acids. The ends were cut back, 4 bases at V and 4 bases at J, with 11 bases in the middle. The CDR3 nucleotides are TGTGCCAGCAGCCATTCAGGGGCCTATGGCTACACCTTC. The encoded protein is CASSHSGAYGYTF. Filled out from reference TRBV5-8 and TRBJ1-2, the complete variable domain reads EAGVTQSPTHLIKTRGQQATLRCSPISGHTSVYWYQQALGLGLQFLLWYDEGEERNRGNFPPRFSGRQFPNYSSELNVNALELEDSALYLCASSHSGAYGYTFGSGTRLTVV.

The V and J genes are TRBV6-4 and TRBJ1-1, with D maybe TRBD1 (6 bases). The CDR3 has 13 residues. V lost 3 bases to trimming and J lost 1 base, with 6 bases between them. Germline V lookup: CDR1 MRHNA, CDR2 SNTAGT. The CDR3 sequence is CASSEGANTEAFF. In DNA form, the CDR3 reads TGTGCCAGCAGTGAGGGGGCGAACACTGAAGCTTTCTTT.

This chain connects TRBV19 to TRBJ1-1; D is unresolved. CDR1 is LNHDA, CDR2 SQIVND, per germline (reference sequence). The CDR3 totals 11 residues. V lost 7 bases, J lost 11 bases, and 14 bases lay in between. CDR3 in amino acids: CASMMGVGAFF. The CDR3 DNA sequence: TGTGCCAGTATGATGGGAGTAGGGGCTTTCTTT.

This chain joins TRBV6-1 and TRBJ2-1; TRBD1 matches 7 bases. The germline V gene has CDR1 MNHNS and CDR2 SASEGT. The CDR3 spans 15 residues. After removal of 3 bases from V and 5 bases from J, the junction contained 7 bases not matched to a gene. In DNA, the CDR3 is TGTGCCAGCAGTGACCTAGGGGGCCTTAACAATGAGCAGTTCTTC. Protein product: CASSDLGGLNNEQFF.

This clone was recorded a few times. CDR3 loop: CASSPVRGVNTEAFF. The CDR3 region has the DNA TGTGCCAGCAGCCCAGTCAGGGGGGTGAACACTGAAGCTTTCTTT. The chain joins TRBV5-4 to TRBJ1-1; 7 bases fit TRBD1. With 4 bases clipped from V and 0 bases from J, the junction kept 6 bases outside the gene matches. The CDR3 is 15 residues long. Looked up from germline, CDR1 is SGHNT and CDR2 is YYREEE (reference sequence).

There are a few counts of this clone. This chain connects TRBV11-2 to TRBJ2-5; TRBD1 agrees at 8 bases. V lost 4 bases and J lost 3; bases outside the gene matches: 1. The CDR3 consists of 13 residues. The germline CDR1 and CDR2 sequences are SGHAT and FQNNGV. CDR3: CASSWTGKETQYF. The CDR3, as DNA: TGTGCCAGCAGCTGGACAGGGAAAGAGACCCAGTACTTC.

The chain recombines TRBV11-2 with TRBJ2-7, with no clear D. The ends were cut back, 3 bases at V and 4 bases at J, with 7 bases in the middle. Looked up from germline, CDR1 is SGHAT and CDR2 is FQNNGV. CDR3 size: 12 residues. This CDR3 reads CASSFEPYEQYF. The CDR3 nucleotides read TGTGCCAGCAGCTTCGAACCTTACGAGCAGTACTTC.

The rearrangement uses TRBV2 and TRBJ2-1, with a weak D call TRBD2 (7 bases). V was pared by 1 base and J by 13 bases, with 11 bases between. The germline V gene has CDR1 SNHLY and CDR2 FYNNEI. The CDR3 is 12 residues long. CDR3 coding DNA: TGTGCCAGCAGTGAAGGGGGGGGCGGTCAGTTCTTC. This translates into CASSEGGGGQFF.

This sequence joins TRBV6-5 and TRBJ2-7; a possible D gene is TRBD2 (6 bases). The CDR3 runs 13 residues. V was cut by 5 bases and J by 9 bases, with 17 bases left in between. Germline CDR1 and CDR2: MNHEY and SVGAGI. The CDR3 region has the DNA TGTGCCAGCAGTGAACGGGACTCCCTCAGGCAGTACGTC. The encoded protein is CASSERDSLRQYV.

This clone was seen a few times. The chain links TRBV2 to TRBJ2-7, with D perhaps TRBD2 (6 bases). Germline V gene lookup returns CDR1 SNHLY and CDR2 FYNNEI. V dropped 2 bases and J dropped 6 bases, with 14 bases sitting between them. This CDR3 is 14 amino acids long. CDR3 amino acids: CASSERIGTLEQYV. As DNA, the CDR3 is TGTGCCAGCAGTGAACGGATCGGGACTCTCGAGCAGTACGTC.

This sequence joins TRBV19 and TRBJ1-5; the D gene is possibly TRBD1 (5 bases). Germline V gene sequence: CDR1 LNHDA, CDR2 SQIVND (reference sequence). The CDR3 has 16 residues. V was trimmed by 0 bases and J by 1 base, leaving 10 bases between them. CDR3 sequence: CASSIEGTGSNQPQHF. CDR3 DNA sequence: TGTGCCAGTAGTATAGAAGGGACGGGGAGCAATCAGCCCCAGCATTTT.

This sequence joins TRBV4-2 and TRBJ1-1; D is possibly TRBD1 (5 bases). This CDR3 region has 14 residues. Trimming stripped 1 base from V and 6 bases from J, with 12 bases between. Looked up from germline, CDR1 is LGHNA and CDR2 is YNFKEQ. The CDR3 nucleotides read TGTGCCAGCAGCCAAGGTATAGGGGACCCTGAAGCTTTCTTT. This encodes CASSQGIGDPEAFF.